This T cell receptor beta chain was retrieved from a study of blood T cell repertoires in COVID-19. The germline CDR1 and CDR2 sequences are SEHNR and FQNEAQ (reference sequence). V gave up 8 bases and J gave up 1 base, with 12 bases separating them. This CDR3 spans 14 amino acids. The data were produced by immunoSEQ multiplex PCR, yet TCRdb's version contains in-frame clones alone and is incomplete. The sample includes about 70,000 clones, about 80% of them seen just once. The V and J genes are TRBV7-9 and TRBJ1-3, with D possibly matching TRBD1 (6 bases). Input material: peripheral blood. The origin of this receptor is a man aged 65-85 years who had recovered from COVID-19. The CDR3 DNA is TGTGCCAGCGGGCAACAGGGTTCTGGAAACACCATATATTTT. Protein sequence: CASGQQGSGNTIYF.